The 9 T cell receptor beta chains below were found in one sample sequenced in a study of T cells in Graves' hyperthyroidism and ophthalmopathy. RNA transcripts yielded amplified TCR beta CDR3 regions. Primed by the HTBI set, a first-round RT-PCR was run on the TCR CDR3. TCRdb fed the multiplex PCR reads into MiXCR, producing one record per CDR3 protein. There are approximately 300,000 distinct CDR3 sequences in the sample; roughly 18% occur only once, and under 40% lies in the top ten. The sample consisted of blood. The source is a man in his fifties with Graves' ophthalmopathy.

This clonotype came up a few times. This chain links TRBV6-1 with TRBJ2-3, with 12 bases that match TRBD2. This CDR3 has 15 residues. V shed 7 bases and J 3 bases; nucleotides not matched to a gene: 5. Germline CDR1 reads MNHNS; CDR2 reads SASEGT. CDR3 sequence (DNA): TGTGCCAGCACCTCCACTAGCGGGAGGACAGATACGCAGTATTTT. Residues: CASTSTSGRTDTQYF.

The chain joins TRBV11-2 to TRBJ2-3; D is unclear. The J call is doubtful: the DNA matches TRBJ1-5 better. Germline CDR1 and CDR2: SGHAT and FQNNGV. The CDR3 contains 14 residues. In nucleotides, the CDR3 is TGTGCCAGCAGCTCCCCGAAGGGTCCAGATACGCAGCATTTT. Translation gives CASSSPKGPDTQHF.

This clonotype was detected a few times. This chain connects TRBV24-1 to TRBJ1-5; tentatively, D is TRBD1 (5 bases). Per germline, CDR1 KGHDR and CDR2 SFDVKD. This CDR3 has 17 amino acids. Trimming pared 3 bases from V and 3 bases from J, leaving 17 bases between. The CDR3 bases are TGTGCCACCAGTGATATGGGGCAGTTCTTACCCAATCAGCCCCAGCATTTT. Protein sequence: CATSDMGQFLPNQPQHF.

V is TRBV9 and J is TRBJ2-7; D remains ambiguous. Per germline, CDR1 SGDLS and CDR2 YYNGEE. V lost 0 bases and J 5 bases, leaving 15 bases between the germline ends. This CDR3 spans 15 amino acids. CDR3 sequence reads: CASSVGSRPTHEQYF. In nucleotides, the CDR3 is TGTGCCAGCAGCGTAGGGTCCAGGCCCACCCACGAGCAGTACTTC.

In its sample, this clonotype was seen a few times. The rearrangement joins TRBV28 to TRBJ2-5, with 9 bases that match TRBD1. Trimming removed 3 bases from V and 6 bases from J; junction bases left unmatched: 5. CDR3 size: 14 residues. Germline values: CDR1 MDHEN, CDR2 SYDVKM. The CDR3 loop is CASSFTTGGKTQYF. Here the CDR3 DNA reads TGTGCCAGCAGTTTTACGACAGGGGGAAAGACCCAGTACTTC. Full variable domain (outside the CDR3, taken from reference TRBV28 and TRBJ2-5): DVKVTQSSRYLVKRTGEKVFLECVQDMDHENMFWYRQDPGLGLRLIYFSYDVKMKEKGDIPEGYSVSREKKERFSLILESASTNQTSMYLCASSFTTGGKTQYFGPGTRLLVL.

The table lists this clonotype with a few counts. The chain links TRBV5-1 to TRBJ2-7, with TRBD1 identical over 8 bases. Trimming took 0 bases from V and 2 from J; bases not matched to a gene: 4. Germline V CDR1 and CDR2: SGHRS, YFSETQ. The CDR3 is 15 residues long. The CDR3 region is CASSLGTGRTYEQYF. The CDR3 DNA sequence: TGCGCCAGCAGCTTGGGGACAGGGCGGACCTACGAGCAGTACTTC.

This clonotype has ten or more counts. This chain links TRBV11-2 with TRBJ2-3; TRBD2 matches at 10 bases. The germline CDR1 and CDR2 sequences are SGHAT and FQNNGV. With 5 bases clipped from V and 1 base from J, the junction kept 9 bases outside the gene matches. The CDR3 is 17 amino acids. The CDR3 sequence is CASSSRRTSGGTDTQYF. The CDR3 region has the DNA TGTGCCAGCAGCAGCCGGCGGACTAGCGGAGGCACAGATACGCAGTATTTT.

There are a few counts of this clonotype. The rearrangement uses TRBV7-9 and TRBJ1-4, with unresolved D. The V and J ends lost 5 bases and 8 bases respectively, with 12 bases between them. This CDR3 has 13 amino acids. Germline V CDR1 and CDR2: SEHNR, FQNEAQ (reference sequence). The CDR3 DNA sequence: TGTGCCAGCAGCACCGGACCACGGGAAAAACTGTTTTTT. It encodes CASSTGPREKLFF.

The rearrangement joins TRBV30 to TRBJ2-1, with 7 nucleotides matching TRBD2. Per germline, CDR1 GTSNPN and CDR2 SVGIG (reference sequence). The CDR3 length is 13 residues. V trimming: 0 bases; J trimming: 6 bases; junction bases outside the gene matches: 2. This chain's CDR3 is CAWSVASGNEQFF. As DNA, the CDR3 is TGTGCCTGGAGTGTAGCTAGCGGCAATGAGCAGTTCTTC.